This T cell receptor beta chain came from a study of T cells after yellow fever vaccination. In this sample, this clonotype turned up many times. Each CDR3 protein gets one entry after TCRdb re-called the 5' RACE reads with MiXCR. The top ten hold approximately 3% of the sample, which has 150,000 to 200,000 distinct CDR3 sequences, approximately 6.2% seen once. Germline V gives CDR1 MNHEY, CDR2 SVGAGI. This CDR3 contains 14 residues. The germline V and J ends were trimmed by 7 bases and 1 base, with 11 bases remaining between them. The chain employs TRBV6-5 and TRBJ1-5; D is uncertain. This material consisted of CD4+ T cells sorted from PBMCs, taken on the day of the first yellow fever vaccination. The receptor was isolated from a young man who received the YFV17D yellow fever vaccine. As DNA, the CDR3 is TGTGCCAGCACTCCGAGCGACAGCAATCAGCCCCAGCATTTT. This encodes CASTPSDSNQPQHF.